The present entry profiles one T cell receptor beta chain with its context. Germline V lookup: CDR1 LGHNA, CDR2 YNFKEQ. The CDR3 runs to 15 residues. With 0 bases removed from V and 0 bases from J, the gap between germline ends came to 8 bases. This record comes from a study of blood T cell repertoires in COVID-19. About the study: Sites in the United States, Italy and Spain provided acute and convalescent COVID-19 samples. T cells, B-cell-depleted T cells, or PBMCs provided the cDNA or gDNA that served as material.

Those who participated ranged in age from 18 to 89 years and resided in about two dozen US areas. Categorization into cohorts depended on clinical history that participants reported. Repertoires were generated with immunoSEQ multiplex PCR, while TCRdb's copy carries only in-frame clones and drops some. The sample includes about 130,000 clones, around nine tenths of them seen just once. Material: PBMCs or T cells enriched from blood (not recorded which). This clonotype was sampled from a woman aged 45-65 years who had recovered from COVID-19. This sequence joins TRBV4-2 and TRBJ1-1; perhaps TRBD1 as D (5 bases). The CDR3 here is CASSQEGGMNTEAFF. Here the CDR3 DNA reads TGTGCCAGCAGCCAAGAGGGGGGAATGAACACTGAAGCTTTCTTT.